These 7 T cell receptor beta chains originate from one sample sequenced in a study of T cells after posttransplantation cyclophosphamide. TCRdb's table, derived via immunoSEQ multiplex PCR, lists solely in-frame clones and lacks some. The sample offers over 10,000 clones and no singletons, the top ten holding 25% to 30%. Cyclophosphamide on days +3 and +4 followed busulfan-fludarabine conditioning and a marrow graft. This specimen was PBMCs, taken after allogeneic stem cell transplant with posttransplant cyclophosphamide. These receptors all stem from a female patient aged 40 to 55 who received an allogeneic stem cell transplant from an unrelated donor, was CMV-positive, and had acute GVHD only. The graft donor may have contributed some T cells.

The J gene is TRBJ1-5, the V gene TRBV18, with no clear D. Germline lookup yields CDR1 KGHSH and CDR2 LQKENI. The germline V and J ends were trimmed by 2 bases and 5 bases, with 10 bases remaining between them. CDR3 length: 14 residues. CDR3 sequence (DNA): TGTGCCAGCTCACCATCGCGTTTAGATCAGCCCCAGCATTTT. Protein sequence: CASSPSRLDQPQHF.

This clone turned up a few times. The chain employs TRBV27 and TRBJ2-5; 9 bases line up with TRBD2. The DNA end favors TRBJ2-7, so the J call may be wrong. CDR3 length: 16 residues. Per germline, CDR1 MNHEY and CDR2 SMNVEV (reference sequence). The CDR3 region is CASSFPPAGGSYEQYF. CDR3 bases: TGTGCCAGCAGTTTCCCTCCAGCGGGAGGCTCCTACGAGCAGTACTTC.

This clone was recorded at least ten times. This chain uses TRBV9 with TRBJ2-1; the match to TRBD2 covers 11 bases. The CDR3 loop spans 17 amino acids. Germline CDR1 SGDLS, CDR2 YYNGEE. Losses at the gene ends were 4 bases for V and 4 bases for J; bases not matched to a gene: 10. The chain's CDR3 is CASSTRVTSGEYNEQFF. The CDR3 DNA is TGTGCCAGCAGCACCCGAGTGACTAGCGGGGAATACAATGAGCAGTTCTTC.

This clone was counted between two and nine times. The chain carries TRBV2 and TRBJ2-5; maybe TRBD1 (6 bases). Germline V CDR1 and CDR2: SNHLY, FYNNEI. This CDR3 has 12 amino acids. The germline V and J ends were trimmed by 9 bases and 2 bases, with 10 bases remaining between them. CDR3 amino acids: CASRQVQETQYF. Here the CDR3 DNA reads TGTGCCAGTAGACAGGTTCAAGAGACCCAGTACTTC. The full variable domain, its missing parts supplied by reference TRBV2 and TRBJ2-5, is EPEVTQTPSHQVTQMGQEVILRCVPISNHLYFYWYRQILGQKVEFLVSFYNNEISEKSEIFDDQFSVERPDGSNFTLKIRSTKLEDSAMYFCASRQVQETQYFGPGTRLLVL.

This clone has ten or more counts. The chain combines TRBV6-5 with TRBJ1-5; 7 nucleotides match TRBD1. Trimming at V came to 0 bases and at J to 6 bases, leaving 5 bases not matched to a gene. The length of the CDR3 is 15 residues. Germline loops: CDR1 MNHEY, CDR2 SVGAGI. The CDR3 bases are TGTGCCAGCAGTTACTCGGGGCCAGGGGGTCAGCCCCAGCATTTT. Protein: CASSYSGPGGQPQHF.

This clone appeared a few times. The chain combines TRBV5-1 with TRBJ2-3, with 8 bases matching TRBD1. The germline V gene has CDR1 SGHRS and CDR2 YFSETQ. This CDR3 is 14 amino acids long. The junction had 6 bases not matched to a gene; V was cut back by 4 bases and J by 5 bases. CDR3 in DNA: TGCGCCAGCAGCCCGGGACAGGTTGAAGATACGCAGTATTTT. Its protein is CASSPGQVEDTQYF.

This clone was seen more than once but under ten times. The CDR3 region has the DNA TGTGCCAGCAGTTTATTCGCAGGGTACCACGAGCAGTACTTC. Its translation is CASSLFAGYHEQYF. V usage is TRBV27 and J usage is TRBJ2-7; TRBD1 might be the D (5 bases). In germline, CDR1 is MNHEY, CDR2 SMNVEV (reference sequence). V dropped 1 base and J dropped 5 bases, with 12 bases sitting between them. The CDR3 extends over 14 amino acids.